Following are 27 T cell receptor beta chains from one sample sequenced in a study of T cell responses to AZD1222 COVID-19 vaccine. Sequencing used immunoSEQ multiplex PCR; TCRdb keeps in-frame clones, though not all of them. The table includes 150,000 to 200,000 clones, 80% to 90% detected once. The starting material was peripheral blood, obtained 28 days after the second dose of the MenACWY control vaccine. These receptors came from an adult who received the MenACWY meningococcal vaccine as a control.

The chain uses TRBV5-6 and TRBJ1-6, with a possible D match to TRBD1 (6 bases). This CDR3 has 16 residues. The V gene's germline CDR1 is SGHDT and CDR2 YYEEEE. The V end was cut by 0 bases, the J end by 10 bases, with 17 bases between. This CDR3 is CASSLGFTGTLSPLHF. The CDR3 DNA follows: TGTGCCAGCAGCTTGGGGTTTACAGGGACTCTCTCACCCCTCCACTTT. Full variable domain (remainder filled in from reference TRBV5-6 and TRBJ1-6): DAGVTQSPTHLIKTRGQQVTLRCSPKSGHDTVSWYQQALGQGPQFIFQYYEEEERQRGNFPDRFSGHQFPNYSSELNVNALLLGDSALYLCASSLGFTGTLSPLHFGNGTRLTVT.

The V call is TRBV18, the J call TRBJ2-7; 8 bases align to TRBD1. The CDR3 extends over 15 amino acids. Germline V gene data show CDR1 as KGHSH and CDR2 as LQKENI. V was clipped by 6 bases and J by 4 bases; unmatched bases: 11. The DNA of the CDR3 is TGTGCCAGCTCGCCAGGGACAGGTGGGCCTTACGAGCAGTACTTC. Translation: CASSPGTGGPYEQYF.

The table lists this clone with a count of one. The chain employs TRBV18 and TRBJ2-2, with 9 bases that match TRBD1. This CDR3 is 16 amino acids long. The V gene end was trimmed by 3 bases and the J gene end by 4 bases; junction bases not matched to a gene: 6. CDR1 and CDR2 from the germline V gene are KGHSH and LQKENI. CDR3: CASSPPTGGFTGELFF. The CDR3 DNA reads TGTGCCAGCTCACCTCCGACAGGGGGTTTCACCGGGGAGCTGTTTTTT.

The V gene is TRBV5-1, the J gene TRBJ2-1; 7 bases fit TRBD1. This CDR3 is built from 15 residues. Germline V gene sequence: CDR1 SGHRS, CDR2 YFSETQ. J gave up 6 bases and V 0 bases, and 6 bases lay outside the gene matches. The CDR3 DNA is TGCGCCAGCAGCTTGGATGGGGCAGGGGGCAATGAGCAGTTCTTC. Translated, it gives CASSLDGAGGNEQFF.

In nucleotides, the CDR3 is TGTGCCAGTAGTTGGGGAAACACTGAAGCTTTCTTT. This codes for CASSWGNTEAFF. This sequence joins TRBV19 and TRBJ1-1, with no clear D. CDR3 length: 12 residues. CDR1 is LNHDA, CDR2 SQIVND, per germline (reference sequence). V dropped 5 bases and J dropped 2 bases, with 6 bases sitting between them.

CDR3 nucleotide sequence: TGTGCCAGACGCTCCCACAGGACGAACTACGAGCAGTACTTC. This sequence encodes CARRSHRTNYEQYF. J is TRBJ2-7 and V is TRBV7-5; the table's TRBD1 call for D was not verified on the DNA. TRBV7-5 is flagged as a pseudogene. There are 14 residues in the CDR3.

The V gene is TRBV7-9, the J gene TRBJ2-7, with a weak D call TRBD1 (5 bases). This CDR3 has 13 residues. Germline CDR1 SEHNR, CDR2 FQNEAQ (reference sequence). Trimming cost V 5 bases and J 4 bases, with 12 bases left between them. The CDR3 reads CASSPGHLYEQYF. The CDR3 nucleotides read TGTGCCAGCAGCCCCGGACACCTTTACGAGCAGTACTTC.

V is TRBV5-1 and J is TRBJ1-1; D not resolved. This CDR3 contains 19 residues. Trimming took off 3 bases at V and 0 bases at J, with 24 bases between the two ends. The germline gives CDR1 SGHRS, CDR2 YFSETQ. The CDR3 protein is CASSWRTIRPHGMNTEAFF. The CDR3 nucleotides read TGCGCCAGCAGCTGGCGCACCATACGGCCTCACGGGATGAACACTGAAGCTTTCTTT. The full variable domain, completed using reference TRBV5-1 and TRBJ1-1, is KAGVTQTPRYLIKTRGQQVTLSCSPISGHRSVSWYQQTPGQGLQFLFEYFSETQRNKGNFPGRFSGRQFSNSRSEMNVSTLELGDSALYLCASSWRTIRPHGMNTEAFFGQGTRLTVV.

This chain uses TRBV6-5 with TRBJ1-1; no firm D call. Germline V gene sequence: CDR1 MNHEY, CDR2 SVGAGI. V was clipped by 10 bases and J by 7 bases, with 16 bases between them. The CDR3 has 12 residues. The CDR3 region is CATGDYKFEAFF. DNA for the CDR3: TGTGCCACAGGAGATTACAAGTTTGAAGCTTTCTTT.

The chain joins TRBV7-8 to TRBJ2-5; D remains unclear. The V gene's germline CDR1 is SGHVS and CDR2 FQNEAQ. V shed 5 bases and J shed 2 bases, with 3 bases lying between them. This CDR3 contains 11 residues. CDR3 loop: CASSLQETQYF. The CDR3 nucleotides read TGTGCCAGCAGCCTACAAGAGACCCAGTACTTC. The full variable domain, with the rest looked up from reference TRBV7-8 and TRBJ2-5, is GAGVSQSPRYKVAKRGQDVALRCDPISGHVSLFWYQQALGQGPEFLTYFQNEAQLDKSGLPSDRFFAERPEGSVSTLKIQRTQQEDSAVYLCASSLQETQYFGPGTRLLVL.

The chain joins TRBV7-8 to TRBJ1-3; D is undetermined. V dropped 1 base and J dropped 7 bases, with 14 bases sitting between them. CDR1 and CDR2 from the germline V gene are SGHVS and FQNEAQ. There are 15 residues in the CDR3. CDR3 coding DNA: TGTGCCAGCAGCTTAGAAATGGGGTTTAGGAACACCATATATTTT. It translates to CASSLEMGFRNTIYF.

V gene TRBV27 combines with J gene TRBJ2-7, with D hard to call. There are 14 residues in the CDR3. In germline, CDR1 is MNHEY, CDR2 SMNVEV (reference sequence). Trimming stripped 0 bases from V and 4 bases from J, with 10 bases between. As DNA, the CDR3 is TGTGCCAGCAGTTTATCCCACCTCTATTACGAGCAGTACTTC. It encodes CASSLSHLYYEQYF.

The count of this clone is one. DNA for the CDR3: TGCGCCAGCAGCTCCCAGGTGAACACTGAAGCTTTCTTT. Translation: CASSSQVNTEAFF. The V and J genes are TRBV5-1 and TRBJ1-1, with D uncertain. This CDR3 spans 13 amino acids. The germline gives CDR1 SGHRS, CDR2 YFSETQ. Between the trimmed V and J ends, which lost 3 bases and 0 bases, there was a span of 6 bases.

The V gene is TRBV30, the J gene TRBJ1-2, with TRBD1 identical over 9 bases. This CDR3 comprises 15 residues. J was trimmed by 6 bases and V by 5 bases; bases with no gene match: 13. CDR1 GTSNPN and CDR2 SVGIG come from the germline V gene (reference sequence). The CDR3 loop reads CAWDLRDRETHGYTF. The CDR3 nucleotides read TGTGCCTGGGACCTCCGGGACAGGGAAACCCATGGCTACACCTTC.

This rearrangement joins TRBV2 to TRBJ1-2; the D is unclear. The V and J ends lost 7 bases and 1 base respectively, with 7 bases between them. Germline CDR1 is SNHLY and CDR2 is FYNNEI. The CDR3 extends over 12 amino acids. CDR3: CASIDHNYGYTF. The CDR3 DNA sequence: TGTGCCAGCATAGACCATAACTATGGCTACACCTTC.

The rearrangement links TRBV28 to TRBJ1-2; the match to TRBD1 covers 7 bases. Germline lookup yields CDR1 MDHEN and CDR2 SYDVKM. J was trimmed by 4 bases and V by 5 bases; bases with no gene match: 7. This CDR3 comprises 14 residues. The CDR3 DNA reads as TGTGCCAGCAGTCGGGACAGCCTAACCTATGGCTACACCTTC. Translation: CASSRDSLTYGYTF.

The genes are TRBV6-4 and TRBJ1-1; D ambiguous. This CDR3 region has 13 residues. Germline V CDR1 and CDR2: MRHNA, SNTAGT. The germline V and J ends were trimmed by 2 bases and 4 bases, with 8 bases remaining between them. CDR3 DNA sequence: TGTGCCAGCAGTGACCAACTGGGCACTGAAGCTTTCTTT. Protein: CASSDQLGTEAFF.

CDR3 protein: CASSSPGQGKEKLFF. The CDR3 DNA follows: TGTGCCAGCAGTTCCCCGGGACAGGGGAAGGAAAAACTGTTTTTT. V and J are TRBV6-5 and TRBJ1-4; 10 bases agree with TRBD1. CDR3 length: 15 amino acids. Germline V gene sequence: CDR1 MNHEY, CDR2 SVGAGI. Trimming took 4 bases from V and 8 from J; bases not matched to a gene: 7.

The chain has TRBV6-5 and TRBJ2-7; possibly TRBD1 for D (5 bases). The CDR3 consists of 12 residues. The germline CDR1 and CDR2 sequences are MNHEY and SVGAGI. V was trimmed by 3 bases and J by 5 bases, leaving 8 bases between them. The CDR3 sequence: CASSYRGDEQYF. For the CDR3, the DNA is TGTGCCAGCAGTTATAGGGGCGACGAGCAGTACTTC.

The J gene is TRBJ2-2, the V gene TRBV7-2, with TRBD2 matching 9 bases. Looked up from germline, CDR1 is SGHTA and CDR2 is FQGNSA. V trimming: 3 bases; J trimming: 7 bases; junction bases outside the gene matches: 9. The CDR3 spans 16 residues. CDR3 loop: CASSFLAGDRVGELFF. In DNA, the CDR3 is TGTGCCAGCAGCTTCTTAGCGGGAGATAGGGTCGGGGAGCTGTTTTTT.

The rearrangement links TRBV9 to TRBJ2-7; D may correspond to TRBD1 or TRBD2 (5 bases each). Germline V gene data show CDR1 as SGDLS and CDR2 as YYNGEE. The CDR3 consists of 14 residues. Trimming shortened V by 2 bases and J by 0 bases, and 9 bases separated the two germline ends. DNA of the CDR3: TGTGCCAGCAGCGTCTCTGGGGGCTCCTACGAGCAGTACTTC. This sequence encodes CASSVSGGSYEQYF.

The V and J genes are TRBV6-2 or TRBV6-3 and TRBJ2-6; 7 nucleotides line up with TRBD1. Germline assignment: CDR1 MNHEY and CDR2 SVGEGT. The CDR3 has 19 residues. After removal of 0 bases from V and 3 bases from J, the junction contained 11 bases not matched to a gene. In DNA, the CDR3 is TGTGCCAGCAGTTACTCCCACACGACAGGGTTTAGTGGGGCCAACGTCCTGACTTTC. It translates to CASSYSHTTGFSGANVLTF.

The chain is built from TRBV2 and TRBJ1-5; TRBD1 might be the D (6 bases). CDR1 SNHLY and CDR2 FYNNEI come from the germline V gene. Between the trimmed V and J ends, which lost 0 bases and 2 bases, there was a span of 11 bases. The CDR3 has 16 residues. The CDR3, as DNA: TGTGCCAGCAGTGAAGCGAGAGGGGGAGGCAATCAGCCCCAGCATTTT. This gives the protein CASSEARGGGNQPQHF.

This clone occurred a few times. V usage is TRBV5-4 and J usage is TRBJ2-7; the match to TRBD2 covers 9 bases. V was pared by 2 bases and J by 7 bases, with 10 bases of the junction left unmatched. The germline gives CDR1 SGHNT, CDR2 YYREEE (reference sequence). CDR3 length: 15 residues. CDR3 in amino acids: CASSFRLAEGDEQYF. DNA of the CDR3: TGTGCCAGCAGCTTCCGACTAGCGGAGGGGGATGAGCAGTACTTC. The full variable domain, its missing parts supplied by reference TRBV5-4 and TRBJ2-7, is ETGVTQSPTHLIKTRGQQVTLRCSSQSGHNTVSWYQQALGQGPQFIFQYYREEENGRGNFPPRFSGLQFPNYSSELNVNALELDDSALYLCASSFRLAEGDEQYFGPGTRLTVT.

The J gene is TRBJ2-7, the V gene TRBV5-1; 8 bases line up with TRBD1. The germline V gene has CDR1 SGHRS and CDR2 YFSETQ. This CDR3 is built from 14 residues. Unmatched junction bases numbered 6, after V lost 1 base and J lost 6 bases. The CDR3 DNA reads TGCGCCAGCAGCTTGTTCAGGGGGCCTCGCGAGCAGTACTTC. It translates to CASSLFRGPREQYF.

The rearrangement uses TRBV12-5 and TRBJ2-2, with D possibly being TRBD2 (5 bases). CDR3 length: 16 amino acids. V was clipped by 0 bases and J by 4 bases, with 12 bases between them. Germline V gives CDR1 LGHNT, CDR2 FRNRAP. The DNA of the CDR3 is TGTGCTAGTGGTTTGGTAGTAGGCGGGCGCACCGGGGAGCTGTTTTTT. Protein product: CASGLVVGGRTGELFF. Full variable domain (remainder filled in from reference TRBV12-5 and TRBJ2-2): DARVTQTPRHKVTEMGQEVTMRCQPILGHNTVFWYRQTMMQGLELLAYFRNRAPLDDSGMPKDRFSAEMPDATLATLKIQPSEPRDSAVYFCASGLVVGGRTGELFFGEGSRLTVL.

The V gene is TRBV5-1, the J gene TRBJ1-1; TRBD1 agrees at 8 bases. Germline V gene lookup returns CDR1 SGHRS and CDR2 YFSETQ. Trimming removed 4 bases from V and 3 bases from J; junction bases left unmatched: 8. CDR3 size: 15 residues. The CDR3 here is CASSHHRGSDTEAFF. In DNA, the CDR3 is TGCGCCAGCAGCCACCACAGGGGGTCGGACACTGAAGCTTTCTTT.